The 4 T cell receptor beta chains in this list originate from one sample, sequenced in a study of cytomegalovirus exposure and HLA in healthy donors. Primers: 60 Vbeta forward and 13 Jbeta reverse. The table came from immunoSEQ multiplex PCR; TCRdb's copy has only in-frame clones and leaves some out. This sample has roughly 150,000 clones, with almost 80% found just once. The sequencing sample was made of PBMCs. Receptors were obtained from a male donor in good health and CMV-seronegative.

CDR3 residues: CASSLRRVDTEAFF. Written as DNA, the CDR3 is TGTGCCAGCAGCTTAAGACGGGTGGACACTGAAGCTTTCTTT. This chain joins TRBV7-2 and TRBJ1-1; D unresolved. The V gene's germline CDR1 is SGHTA and CDR2 FQGNSA. The V and J ends lost 2 bases and 3 bases respectively, with 10 bases between them. The length of the CDR3 is 14 residues.

The chain couples TRBV2 to TRBJ2-4, with a weak D call TRBD1 (6 bases). Germline lookup yields CDR1 SNHLY and CDR2 FYNNEI. This CDR3 spans 16 amino acids. V lost 5 bases to trimming and J lost 0 bases, with 14 bases between them. As DNA, the CDR3 is TGTGCCAGCAGTCAATCCAGGGGTCTAGCCAAAAACATTCAGTACTTC. This sequence encodes CASSQSRGLAKNIQYF.

DNA of the CDR3: TGTGCCAGCAGCGTCCGGGACAGGGTTAGGGGCTACACCTTC. It specifies CASSVRDRVRGYTF. This sequence joins TRBV11-2 and TRBJ1-2; 9 bases fit TRBD1. There are 14 residues in the CDR3. V shed 5 bases and J 8 bases; nucleotides not matched to a gene: 9. Germline V lookup: CDR1 SGHAT, CDR2 FQNNGV.

The chain recombines TRBV27 with TRBJ2-7; 8 bases map to TRBD1. CDR1 is MNHEY, CDR2 SMNVEV, per germline (reference sequence). The V and J ends lost 4 bases and 6 bases, in that order; junction bases with no gene match: 8. The CDR3 has 14 residues. CDR3 in amino acids: CASSSDRASREQYF. CDR3 in DNA: TGTGCCAGCAGTTCGGACAGGGCTAGTCGCGAGCAGTACTTC.